A single TCR beta chain is shown here with its context. Profiled with immunoSEQ multiplex PCR; TCRdb holds only in-frame clones, not every one. In the table there are a few hundred thousand clones, roughly 82% of which are singletons. The entry originates in a study of blood T cell repertoires in COVID-19. The sequence was obtained from a man in his forties or fifties who had recovered from COVID-19. The sequencing sample was made of peripheral blood.

The CDR3 nucleotides read TGTGCCAGCAACATCAGGGATCAGCCCCAGCATTTT. This gives the protein CASNIRDQPQHF. V usage is TRBV2 and J usage is TRBJ1-5; D possibly corresponds to TRBD1 (5 bases). This CDR3 has 12 amino acids. The V gene's germline CDR1 is SNHLY and CDR2 FYNNEI. Trimming removed 7 bases at V and 5 bases at J, with 9 bases between.